This is a list of T cell receptor beta chains from one sample in a study of T cell responses to AZD1222 COVID-19 vaccine. Assay used: immunoSEQ multiplex PCR; TCRdb lists only in-frame clones, some missing. The sample lists 100,000 to 150,000 clones, approximately 91% occurring once. The starting material was peripheral blood, obtained 28 days after the second AZD1222 dose. These receptors all come from an adult who received the AZD1222 COVID-19 vaccine. The CDR3 runs from the conserved cysteine through the conserved F or W. A D gene is named only where the DNA matches it firmly. Not every row has a clone size; where given, it reads once, few, many or a size class.

-,TRBJ1-3,-,TRBV19,TGTGCCAGTATCAACAGGAGCTCTGGAAACACCATATATTTT,CASINRSSGNTIYF
-,TRBJ2-5,TRBD1,TRBV5-4,TGTGCCAGCAGCTCTGGACAGGTTCAAGAGACCCAGTACTTC,CASSSGQVQETQYF
-,TRBJ2-1,TRBD1,TRBV5-1,TGCGCCAGCAGCTTGGGACGGAGGACAGGGGGCGTTGAGCAGTTCTTC,CASSLGRRTGGVEQFF
-,TRBJ2-1,TRBD2,TRBV18,TGTGCCAGCTCACAGACTAGCGGGGGGTACAATGAGCAGTTCTTC,CASSQTSGGYNEQFF
-,TRBJ2-7,TRBD2,TRBV9,TGTGCCAGCAGTGGCCCCTCCGGGAGGCTCAACGAGCAGTACTTC,CASSGPSGRLNEQYF
once,TRBJ2-2,TRBD2,TRBV5-1,TGCGCCAGCAGCTTGGTAGCGGGGGGGAACACCGGGGAGCTGTTTTTT,CASSLVAGGNTGELFF
-,TRBJ1-5,-,TRBV6-5,TGTGCCAGCAGTTATTCAGGGTATAGCAATCAGCCCCAGCATTTT,CASSYSGYSNQPQHF
-,TRBJ2-2,-,TRBV5-1,TGCGCCAGCAGCTTTCGGGAAGTAATCACCGGGGAGCTGTTTTTT,CASSFREVITGELFF
once,TRBJ2-1,-,TRBV15,TGTGCCACCAGCAGATACCTAAAGGGTGATGAGCAGTTCTTC,CATSRYLKGDEQFF
-,TRBJ2-1,-,TRBV2,TGTGCCAGCACCGCGTCCGGACTCTCCTACAATGAGCAGTTCTTC,CASTASGLSYNEQFF
-,TRBJ2-7,-,TRBV9,TGTGCCAGCAGCGTAAGGTCAGGGGTAGGCTACGAGCAGTACTTC,CASSVRSGVGYEQYF
-,TRBJ2-7,-,TRBV27,TGTGCCAGCAGTACCACCTACGAGCAGTACTTC,CASSTTYEQYF
-,TRBJ2-2,-,TRBV5-1,TGCGCCAGCAGCTCAAGGGTCGCGAACACCGGGGAGCTGTTTTTT,CASSSRVANTGELFF
-,TRBJ2-1,TRBD1,TRBV24-1,TGTGCCACCAGTGATACGGACAGGGATGAGCAGTTCTTC,CATSDTDRDEQFF
-,TRBJ1-3,-,TRBV11-2,TGTGCCAGCAGCTTAATCGCGTCAGGCTCTGGAAACACCATATATTTT,CASSLIASGSGNTIYF
-,TRBJ1-6,-,TRBV30,TGTGCCTGGAGTGTACCCGGGGATTATAATTCACCCCTCCACTTT,CAWSVPGDYNSPLHF
-,TRBJ2-7,-,TRBV19,TGTGCCGACCCCGTGGGCGGGAATTACTACGAGCAGTACTTC,CADPVGGNYYEQYF
-,TRBJ2-7,TRBD1,TRBV2,TGTGCCAGCAGTCGGGACAGCACCTACGAGCAGTACTTC,CASSRDSTYEQYF
-,TRBJ2-5,TRBD2,TRBV5-1,TGCGCCAGCAGCTTGGGTACTCCCAGCGGGGGCTGGGAGACCCAGTACTTC,CASSLGTPSGGWETQYF
once,TRBJ2-1,TRBD2,TRBV27,TGTGCCAGCAGTTCCCCTAGCGGGAGGGGAAATGAGCAGTTCTTC,CASSSPSGRGNEQFF
-,TRBJ1-1,TRBD1,TRBV28,TGTGCCAGCCGTACCGGACAGGGTGACACTGAAGCTTTCTTT,CASRTGQGDTEAFF
-,TRBJ2-1,-,TRBV5-1,TGCGCCAGCAGTCGTCCGGCGACCGGGAACCCCTACAATGAGCAGTTCTTC,CASSRPATGNPYNEQFF
once,TRBJ2-5,TRBD2,TRBV5-1,TGCGCCAGCAGCCCTAGCGGGAGTAGGGAGACCCAGTACTTC,CASSPSGSRETQYF
-,TRBJ1-4,-,TRBV5-4,TGTGCCAGCAGCTTGGTTCCAGCAACTAATGAAAAACTGTTTTTT,CASSLVPATNEKLFF
-,TRBJ1-5,TRBD1,TRBV9,TGTGCCAGCAGCGTTACAGGGGGCAATCAGCCCCAGCATTTT,CASSVTGGNQPQHF
-,TRBJ2-7,-,TRBV18,TGTGCCAGCTCACTCAGGGGTGGGGAGCAGTACTTC,CASSLRGGEQYF
-,TRBJ1-5,-,TRBV28,TGTGCCAGCAGAGGCAAAGTCGCCCTGCATTTT,CASRGKVALHF
once,TRBJ1-2,-,TRBV6-5,TGTGCCAGCAGTTACTCTCTGGGACAAGATAGATATGGCTACACCTTC,CASSYSLGQDRYGYTF
-,TRBJ1-2,-,TRBV6-5,TGTGCCAGCAGTCCCACAGGGAGCTATGGCTACACCTTC,CASSPTGSYGYTF
-,TRBJ2-7,TRBD1,TRBV5-4,TGTGCCAGCAGCCCCGGGGACAGGTTGGGTGAGCAGTACTTC,CASSPGDRLGEQYF
-,TRBJ2-7,TRBD1,TRBV30,TGTGCCTGGAGTGTACGAGGCGGGACAGGGAATTTTCCGTACGAGCAGTACTTC,CAWSVRGGTGNFPYEQYF
-,TRBJ2-1,-,TRBV28,TGTGCCAGCAGTTTATCCTACAATGAGCAGTTCTTC,CASSLSYNEQFF
-,TRBJ1-2,-,TRBV19,TGTGCCAGTAGTCTCAGGGTCTGGAACTATGGCTACACCTTC,CASSLRVWNYGYTF
-,TRBJ1-3,-,TRBV9,TGTGCCAGCAGCGTAGAGTCAGCTGGAAACACCATATATTTT,CASSVESAGNTIYF
-,TRBJ1-3,-,TRBV5-1,TGCGCCAGCAGCTTGGGTATTGGCGGAAACACCATATATTTT,CASSLGIGGNTIYF
-,TRBJ1-5,-,TRBV4-2,TGTGCCAGCAGCCAAGATGGACAGATCAATCAAGCCCAGCATTTT,CASSQDGQINQAQHF
-,TRBJ2-2,TRBD1,TRBV2,TGTGCCAGCAGTCGACAGGGGAGCAACACCGGGGAGCTGTTTTTT,CASSRQGSNTGELFF
few,TRBJ1-6,-,TRBV21-1,TGTGCCAGCAGCAGTCCCCCCGGGACAGGGATCAGCTCCTATAATTCACCCCTCCACTTT,CASSSPPGTGISSYNSPLHF
-,TRBJ1-3,-,TRBV18,TGTGCCAGCTCACCGACCAGAGGCGCTGGGTCTGGAAACACCATATATTTT,CASSPTRGAGSGNTIYF
-,TRBJ1-1,-,TRBV29-1,TGCAGCGTTGGGCAGTCGCCCACTGAAGCTTTCTTT,CSVGQSPTEAFF
-,TRBJ1-5,TRBD1,TRBV6-1,TGTGCCAGCAGTGAAGGGACAGGGATTAATCAGCCCCAGCATTTT,CASSEGTGINQPQHF
-,TRBJ2-1,TRBD2,TRBV11-2,TGTGCCAGCAGCTTAGACGGGGGGACTAGCGGACCCAATGAGCAGTTCTTC,CASSLDGGTSGPNEQFF
-,TRBJ2-7,-,TRBV10-2,TGCGCCAGCAGTAATCAGGGAACTGGAGAGCAGTACTTC,CASSNQGTGEQYF
-,TRBJ2-7,-,TRBV19,TGTGCCAGTAGTATAAGTCGCTGGGAGAGCGAGCAGTACTTC,CASSISRWESEQYF
once,TRBJ1-2,TRBD1,TRBV6-5,TGTGCCACTCGGACAGGGCTAAACTATGGCTACACCTTC,CATRTGLNYGYTF
-,TRBJ2-5,-,TRBV5-1,TGCGCCAGCAGCTTGGCACTAGTTGGTGAGACCCAGTACTTC,CASSLALVGETQYF
-,TRBJ2-6,-,TRBV6-5,TGTGCCAGCAGTCCCAGCTACGGGGCCAACGTCCTGACTTTC,CASSPSYGANVLTF
-,TRBJ2-7,TRBD2,TRBV28,TGTGCCACCTGGGGCAGCGGGAACCACGAGCAGTACTTC,CATWGSGNHEQYF
-,TRBJ2-2,-,TRBV7-3,TGTGCCAGCTCCCCCTGGGGCGGGGAGCTGTTTTTT,CASSPWGGELFF
-,TRBJ2-5,-,TRBV28,TGTGCCAGCATTCAAGGAGGGTCGTCAAGGGAGACCCAGTACTTC,CASIQGGSSRETQYF
few,TRBJ2-2,-,TRBV2,TGTGCCAGCAGTCCTCCTGGCGGGGAGCTGTTTTTT,CASSPPGGELFF
-,TRBJ2-7,-,TRBV9,TGTGCCATCTCGGAGGGGGGGATGGACGAGCAGTACTTC,CAISEGGMDEQYF
-,TRBJ1-1,-,TRBV6-5,TGTGCCAGCAGTTACGGCACAGCAAATGAAGCTTTCTTT,CASSYGTANEAFF
few,TRBJ1-1,-,TRBV13,TGTGCCAGCAGCTCCCGCAGGGGCACTGAAGCTTTCTTT,CASSSRRGTEAFF